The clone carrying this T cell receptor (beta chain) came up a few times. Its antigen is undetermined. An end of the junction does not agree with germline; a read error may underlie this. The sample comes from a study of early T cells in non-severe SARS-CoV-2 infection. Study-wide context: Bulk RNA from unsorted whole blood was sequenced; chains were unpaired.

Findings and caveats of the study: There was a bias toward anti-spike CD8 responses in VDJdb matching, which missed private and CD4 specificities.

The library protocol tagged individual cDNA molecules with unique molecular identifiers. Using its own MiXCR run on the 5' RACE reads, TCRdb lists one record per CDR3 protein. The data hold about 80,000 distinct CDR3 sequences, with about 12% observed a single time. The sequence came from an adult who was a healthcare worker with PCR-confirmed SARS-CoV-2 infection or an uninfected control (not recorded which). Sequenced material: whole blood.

This CDR3 is CASSRRGAGGNYDEQFF. For the CDR3, the DNA is TGTGCCAGCAGCCGAAGGGGAGCGGGAGGGAACTACGATGAGCAGTTCTTC. V is TRBV7-3 and J is TRBJ2-1; 10 nucleotides align to TRBD2. There are 17 residues in the CDR3. Germline loops: CDR1 SGHTA, CDR2 FQGTGA.